This TCR beta chain was recovered during a study of cytomegalovirus exposure and HLA in healthy donors. Turning to the study itself: Early released data comprised about 84 million unique TCRs from HLA-typed donors.

V lost 5 bases, J lost 2 bases, and 6 bases stayed unmatched. In germline, CDR1 is SGHVS, CDR2 FNYEAQ. The CDR3 sequence is 17 residues long. Study outcomes and limitations: A missense variant in DCLRE1C was later tied to TCR beta V- and J-gene trimming. Cytomegalovirus status, reportedly, was diagnosed with high specificity and sensitivity by the classifier.

Vbeta (60) and Jbeta (13) primers were used in the PCR. Original analysis: An analysis performed later counted about 80 million unique TCR beta chains (approximately 10 million of them shared). Measured with immunoSEQ multiplex PCR; TCRdb has only the in-frame clones, and not every one. Clonal size and the V and J genes are those of that table, whereas D and trimming came from the DNA. The sample lists about 130,000 clones, 77% occurring once. This clone came up a few times. Its matching antigen is unknown. V usage is TRBV7-6 and J usage is TRBJ2-3; 14 bases match TRBD2. Sequenced input: PBMCs. This TCR derives from a male donor in good health and CMV-seropositive. The CDR3, as DNA: TGTGCCAGCAGCCCAAGACTAGCGGGAGGGCTCACAGATACGCAGTATTTT. Its translation: CASSPRLAGGLTDTQYF.